A selection of T cell receptor beta chains follows, all from one sample in a study of T-cell reconstitution after alpha-beta-depleted transplantation in children. TCRdb itself ran the PCR reads through MiXCR, one entry per CDR3 protein. The sample carries some 400,000 distinct CDR3 sequences, just over 20% recorded once. The sequenced sample was PBMCs from the stem cell graft donor, obtained from the stem cell graft. Receptors were obtained from a human donor who donated a stem cell graft to a child with acute myeloid leukemia. CDR3s include the opening cysteine and the closing phenylalanine or tryptophan. Each record gives: D gene, clone size, J gene, V gene, CDR3 protein, CDR3 DNA. The D gene is left open where the match is weak. Not every row has a clone size; where given, it reads once, few, many or a size class.

TRBD2,.,TRBJ2-5,TRBV6-1,CASRLGLAEQETQYF,TGTGCCAGCAGACTGGGACTAGCGGAACAAGAGACCCAGTACTTC
.,few,TRBJ2-5,TRBV10-1,CASSESRVSQETQYF,TGCGCCAGCAGTGAGTCTCGGGTCAGCCAAGAGACCCAGTACTTC
.,few,TRBJ2-7,TRBV12-3/TRBV12-4,CASSLKGRDEQYF,TGTGCCAGCAGTTTAAAGGGGAGAGACGAGCAGTACTTC
TRBD1,once,TRBJ1-5,TRBV11-2,CASSFGTGGNQPQHF,TGTGCCAGCAGCTTCGGGACAGGGGGCAATCAGCCCCAGCATTTT
TRBD2,few,TRBJ2-7,TRBV12-3/TRBV12-4,CASRLAGVEEQYF,TGTGCCAGCAGACTAGCGGGAGTCGAGGAGCAGTACTTC
TRBD2,many,TRBJ2-7,TRBV20-1,CSVAGTSGRSEQYF,TGCAGTGTAGCCGGGACTAGCGGGAGGAGCGAGCAGTACTTC
.,many,TRBJ2-3,TRBV20-1,CSAKGAQGLPDTQYF,TGCAGTGCGAAGGGAGCTCAGGGCCTCCCAGATACGCAGTATTTT
TRBD1,.,TRBJ2-7,TRBV27,CASSPRTGRYEQYF,TGTGCCAGCAGCCCGAGGACAGGGCGCTACGAGCAGTACTTC
TRBD1,few,TRBJ1-4,TRBV29-1,CSVDDGDRAVF,TGCAGCGTTGATGACGGGGACAGGGCTGTTTTT
.,.,TRBJ1-5,TRBV4-1,CASSQDGVMIRAWQPQHF,TGCGCCAGCAGCCAAGATGGGGTAATGATCCGGGCGTGGCAGCCCCAGCATTTT
.,.,TRBJ2-6,TRBV18,CASSPQGGPAGANVLTF,TGTGCCAGCTCACCCCAGGGGGGTCCCGCCGGGGCCAACGTCCTGACTTTC
.,.,TRBJ1-2,TRBV29-1,CSVEAWAGAGPGYTF,TGCAGCGTTGAAGCCTGGGCAGGGGCAGGTCCTGGCTACACCTTC
.,.,TRBJ1-1,TRBV29-1,CSVALRAGRGEAFF,TGCAGCGTTGCCCTTCGGGCAGGGCGCGGTGAAGCTTTCTTT
.,.,TRBJ2-3,TRBV24-1,CATSDPAPGTDTQYF,TGTGCCACCAGTGATCCCGCCCCGGGGACAGATACGCAGTATTTT
.,few,TRBJ2-4,TRBV20-1,CSALGPLAKNIQYF,TGCAGTGCTCTCGGGCCTTTAGCCAAAAACATTCAGTACTTC
TRBD2,.,TRBJ2-1,TRBV20-1,CSPQEASGKTYNEQFF,TGCAGTCCCCAGGAGGCTAGCGGGAAAACTTACAATGAGCAGTTCTTC
TRBD1,many,TRBJ2-1,TRBV7-9,CASSVNRGRGQFF,TGTGCCAGCAGCGTTAACAGGGGCCGAGGGCAGTTCTTC
.,.,TRBJ1-1,TRBV4-1,CASSQVPAELNTEAFF,TGCGCCAGCAGCCAAGTTCCGGCAGAACTAAACACTGAAGCTTTCTTT
.,.,TRBJ1-6,TRBV5-1,CASSLSGGDSPLHF,TGCGCCAGCAGCTTGTCAGGAGGTGATTCACCCCTCCACTTT
TRBD2,.,TRBJ2-1,TRBV3-1,CASSLGLAGPEDEQFF,TGTGCCAGCAGCCTCGGACTAGCGGGACCAGAAGATGAGCAGTTCTTC
.,many,TRBJ2-1,TRBV12-3/TRBV12-4,CASSLSSTEQFF,TGTGCCAGCAGTTTATCTAGCACTGAGCAGTTCTTC
.,.,TRBJ2-3,TRBV24-1,CATSDHTTDTQYF,TGTGCCACCAGTGACCACACGACAGATACGCAGTATTTT
TRBD2,few,TRBJ2-2,TRBV5-1,CASSPGGGLANTGELFF,TGCGCCAGCAGCCCCGGAGGCGGACTAGCGAACACCGGGGAGCTGTTTTTT
.,many,TRBJ2-7,TRBV29-1,CSVEGLTGSVYEQYF,TGCAGCGTCGAAGGCTTAACGGGATCCGTCTACGAGCAGTACTTC
.,.,TRBJ1-1,TRBV4-3,CASSHSGHLFTEAFF,TGCGCCAGCAGCCATTCGGGACACTTGTTTACTGAAGCTTTCTTT
TRBD1,.,TRBJ1-5,TRBV12-3/TRBV12-4,CASSQGALSNQPQHF,TGTGCCAGCAGTCAGGGGGCCCTTAGCAATCAGCCCCAGCATTTT
.,.,TRBJ2-7,TRBV6-2/TRBV6-3,CASSWGRSYEQYF,TGTGCCAGCAGTTGGGGCAGGTCCTACGAGCAGTACTTC
.,.,TRBJ2-7,TRBV5-1,CASSLEVENAYEQYF,TGCGCCAGCAGCTTGGAGGTGGAGAACGCATACGAGCAGTACTTC
.,.,TRBJ2-1,TRBV5-1,CASSLGDWAGDEQFF,TGCGCCAGCAGCTTGGGGGACTGGGCGGGCGATGAGCAGTTCTTC
TRBD2,few,TRBJ2-7,TRBV2,CASSEASGLAGSPYEQYF,TGTGCCAGCAGTGAAGCCTCCGGACTAGCGGGTTCCCCCTACGAGCAGTACTTC
.,few,TRBJ2-3,TRBV25-1,CASSEYALTDTQYF,TGTGCCAGCAGTGAATACGCACTAACAGATACGCAGTATTTT
TRBD2,.,TRBJ2-1,TRBV18,CASSPEAGGLYNEQFF,TGTGCCAGCTCACCAGAAGCGGGAGGCCTCTACAATGAGCAGTTCTTC
.,few,TRBJ2-7,TRBV2,CASREGHSYEQYF,TGTGCCAGCAGGGAGGGACACTCCTACGAGCAGTACTTC
.,.,TRBJ2-7,TRBV7-6,CASRGGYINEQYF,TGTGCCAGCAGAGGGGGTTACATTAACGAGCAGTACTTC
.,many,TRBJ2-7,TRBV20-1,CSAREFDSTEQYF,TGCAGTGCTAGAGAGTTCGATTCAACGGAGCAGTACTTC
.,many,TRBJ1-1,TRBV29-1,CSGRLQDTEAFF,TGCAGCGGGAGGTTACAGGACACTGAAGCTTTCTTT